This note documents a single TCR beta chain sequence. Its antigen remains unknown. This sample is part of a study of T-cell memory formation after mild COVID-19. Across the study: TCR clusters were largely donor specific.

Findings and caveats of the study: Day 15 to 85 contracting clones showed balanced CD4/CD8; later expanders leaned CD4+.

TCR alpha and TCR beta cDNA libraries with sample barcodes and UMIs came from 5'RACE using constant-segment primers. TCRdb independently ran MiXCR on the 5' RACE reads; one entry per CDR3 protein. Among 280,000 or so distinct CDR3 sequences listed, less than 9.5% were seen once. Germline V gene data show CDR1 as DFQATT and CDR2 as SNEGSKA (reference sequence). The CDR3 consists of 14 residues. Sequencing was carried out using PBMCs or a T cell subset sorted from them (not recorded which). The TCR was taken from a man aged 18-30 years who had mild COVID-19 (a few samples of this study predate the infection). Cell type and time point are not known. The J gene is TRBJ2-7, the V gene TRBV20-1, with 7 nucleotides matching TRBD1. In DNA form, the CDR3 reads TGCAGTGCTAGAGATATGGGACAGAAATACGAGAAGTACGTC. It encodes CSARDMGQKYEKYV.